This T cell receptor (beta chain) was profiled in a study of neurological immune-mediated disorders. TCRdb reprocessed the 5' RACE reads with MiXCR, giving one entry per CDR3 protein. This sample has some 60,000 distinct CDR3 sequences, with about 10% found just once. This clonotype was seen many times. Its specificity is not known. Time point denoted: longitudinal time-point 2. This CDR3 comprises 13 residues. V dropped 3 bases and J dropped 9 bases, with 11 bases sitting between them. CDR1 and CDR2 from the germline V gene are KGHDR and SFDVKD. Study outcomes and limitations: HTLV-1-associated myelopathy had the most TCR clonal expansion, whereas multiple sclerosis had the least (lower than in healthy controls). The expanded clones of different subjects shared no CDR3 amino acid sequences (suggesting private repertoires in all groups).

This receptor was taken from a man younger than 45 in good health. V and J are TRBV24-1 and TRBJ2-1, with unresolved D. Sequencing was done on a sample of PBMCs. The CDR3 DNA follows: TGTGCCACCAGTGATCCACCCTTTTTTGAGCAGTTCTTC. Amino acids: CATSDPPFFEQFF.